This T cell receptor beta chain was recorded in a study of control samples from healthy donors and cancer patients. Clones were sequenced by immunoSEQ multiplex PCR, and TCRdb holds only the in-frame ones, with some missing. The table records about 250,000 clones, over 70% of them present only once. Trimming stripped 4 bases from V and 2 bases from J, with 11 bases between. The germline V gene encodes CDR1 LGHDT and CDR2 YNNKEL (reference sequence). The CDR3 has 14 amino acids. Material: PBMCs. The chain joins TRBV3-1 (or the pseudogene TRBV3-2) to TRBJ1-2; a weak D match, TRBD1 (5 bases). This receptor was identified in a woman aged 55-69 years with lung cancer. CDR3 bases: TGTGCCAGCAGCCGGGACGGAAGAAACTATGGCTACACCTTC. Amino acids: CASSRDGRNYGYTF.